These T cell receptor beta chains were read from a single sample in a study of CD8+ T cells in alopecia areata. Sequencing was performed with immunoSEQ multiplex PCR; in TCRdb, only in-frame clones are kept and a portion is missing. The sample has hundreds of thousands of clones, around 64% seen once. The input for sequencing was CD4+ T cells sorted from blood, taken at week 52, from a patient treated with tofacitinib. Receptors originate from a human donor with alopecia areata. Both conserved end residues are part of each CDR3. Each record gives: D gene, V gene, J gene, clone size, CDR3 protein, CDR3 DNA. A D gene is named only where the DNA matches it firmly. Size is omitted from some rows. Given values are once, few, many or a class for expanded clones.

TRBD1	TRBV5-1	TRBJ2-7	once	CASSSRTGITEYF	TGCGCCAGCAGCTCCAGGACAGGGATCACGGAGTACTTC
TRBD1	TRBV5-1	TRBJ2-7	NA	CASSPWDRDYEQYF	TGCGCCAGCAGCCCATGGGACAGGGATTACGAGCAGTACTTC
TRBD2	TRBV30	TRBJ2-7	NA	CAGGRGYEQYF	TGTGCCGGGGGGAGGGGCTACGAGCAGTACTTC
NA	TRBV30	TRBJ1-2	NA	CAWRRGGYTF	TGTGCCTGGAGGAGGGGGGGCTACACCTTC
NA	TRBV7-2	TRBJ2-5	NA	CASSLGQRETQYF	TGTGCCAGCAGCTTAGGCCAGCGGGAGACCCAGTACTTC
NA	TRBV2	TRBJ1-4	NA	CASWQEEGANEKLFF	TGTGCCAGCTGGCAGGAAGAAGGGGCTAATGAAAAACTGTTTTTT
NA	TRBV23-1	TRBJ2-1	NA	CASSPSVGQFF	TGCGCCAGCAGCCCCAGTGTCGGGCAGTTCTTC
NA	TRBV10-3	TRBJ1-1	few	CAISVGPGAGYTEAFF	TGTGCCATCAGTGTCGGTCCGGGGGCGGGGTACACTGAAGCTTTCTTT
NA	TRBV27	TRBJ1-1	NA	CASSDFLTGSKAFF	TGTGCCAGCAGCGACTTCTTGACAGGCAGTAAAGCTTTCTTT
NA	TRBV5-4	TRBJ1-2	NA	CASSQFTNYGYTF	TGTGCCAGCAGCCAGTTTACTAACTATGGCTACACCTTC
NA	TRBV4-1	TRBJ2-6	few	CASSQPPDRLGASGANVLTF	TGCGCCAGCAGCCAACCCCCGGACAGACTGGGAGCCTCTGGGGCCAACGTCCTGACTTTC
NA	TRBV6-6	TRBJ1-5	NA	CASWAAGAIAQHF	TGTGCCAGCTGGGCAGCTGGGGCAATCGCCCAGCATTTT
NA	TRBV7-9	TRBJ1-2	few	CASSRYSGSGGYTF	TGTGCCAGCAGCCGATACAGCGGTTCTGGTGGCTACACCTTC
NA	TRBV30	TRBJ2-3	NA	CAWSGGNTDTQYF	TGTGCCTGGAGTGGGGGGAACACAGATACGCAGTATTTT
NA	TRBV30	TRBJ2-3	NA	CAWSVLRGHTQYF	TGTGCCTGGAGTGTACTCAGGGGCCATACGCAGTATTTT
NA	TRBV7-3	TRBJ1-1	NA	CASRFDGTSTEAFF	TGTGCCAGCAGATTCGACGGAACGAGCACTGAAGCTTTCTTT
NA	TRBV4-3	TRBJ1-4	NA	CASSQVGGEKLFF	TGCGCCAGCAGCCAAGTTGGGGGTGAAAAACTGTTTTTT
TRBD1	TRBV6-6	TRBJ2-1	NA	CASSRSQGAGYNEQFF	TGTGCCAGCAGTCGCTCGCAGGGGGCAGGATACAATGAGCAGTTCTTC
TRBD1	TRBV4-3	TRBJ2-4	NA	CASSQDPQGGNIQYF	TGCGCCAGCAGCCAAGATCCACAGGGGGGAAACATTCAGTACTTC
NA	TRBV27	TRBJ2-5	NA	CASRQWGSQETQYF	TGTGCCAGCAGACAGTGGGGCAGTCAAGAGACCCAGTACTTC
NA	TRBV19	TRBJ2-3	few	CASSMERHTDTQYF	TGTGCCAGTAGTATGGAAAGGCACACAGATACGCAGTATTTT
NA	TRBV29-1	TRBJ2-4	few	CRILDFLAKNIQYF	TGCAGGATCCTAGACTTCCTAGCCAAAAACATTCAGTACTTC
NA	TRBV29-1	TRBJ1-5	NA	CSVGEYQPQHF	TGCAGCGTGGGGGAATATCAGCCCCAGCATTTT
TRBD2	TRBV6-6	TRBJ2-5	NA	CASSTTSGETQYF	TGTGCCAGCAGTACGACTAGCGGGGAGACCCAGTACTTC
NA	TRBV11-2	TRBJ2-1	NA	CASSLRSYNEQFF	TGTGCCAGCAGCTTACGGTCCTACAATGAGCAGTTCTTC
TRBD1	TRBV5-6	TRBJ2-3	NA	CASSSWDRRTDTQYF	TGTGCCAGCAGCTCCTGGGACAGACGCACAGATACGCAGTATTTT
NA	TRBV29-1	TRBJ1-2	NA	CSVDRGYGYTF	TGCAGCGTTGACAGGGGCTATGGCTACACCTTC
NA	TRBV18	TRBJ2-3	NA	CASSRGDTQYF	TGTGCCAGCTCACGTGGTGATACGCAGTATTTT
NA	TRBV7-3	TRBJ1-1	few	CASSLGGWNTEAFF	TGTGCCAGCAGCCTGGGAGGATGGAACACTGAAGCTTTCTTT
NA	TRBV10-3	TRBJ1-3	few	CAISTGSGNTIYF	TGTGCCATCAGCACAGGGTCTGGAAACACCATATATTTT
TRBD1	TRBV5-6	TRBJ1-5	NA	CASSLQGAGQPQHF	TGTGCCAGCAGCTTACAGGGGGCAGGTCAGCCCCAGCATTTT
TRBD1	TRBV2	TRBJ2-1	NA	CASKGTDDSSYNEQFF	TGTGCCAGCAAAGGGACAGACGATAGCTCCTACAATGAGCAGTTCTTC
TRBD1	TRBV5-5	TRBJ2-2	few	CASSLPGGQGGELFF	TGTGCCAGCAGCTTGCCGGGTGGACAGGGCGGGGAGCTGTTTTTT